These 26 T cell receptor beta chains originate from one sample sequenced in a study of blood T cell repertoires in COVID-19. Measured with immunoSEQ multiplex PCR; TCRdb has only the in-frame clones, and not every one. This sample has fewer than 60,000 clones, with about 83% found just once. The sample comprised peripheral blood. These receptors came from an older man with active COVID-19.

This rearrangement joins TRBV6-4 to TRBJ2-3; 8 bases fit TRBD2. The CDR3 is 16 residues long. Germline V lookup: CDR1 MRHNA, CDR2 SNTAGT. V gave up 8 bases and J gave up 0 bases; unmatched junction bases: 10. CDR3 loop: CASGLLAESSTDTQYF. The CDR3, as DNA: TGTGCCAGCGGCCTACTAGCGGAATCTAGCACAGATACGCAGTATTTT.

There are a few counts of this clone. This chain uses TRBV20-1 with TRBJ1-3; the D is unclear. The CDR3 has 13 amino acids. Germline assignment: CDR1 DFQATT and CDR2 SNEGSKA (reference sequence). The V end was cut by 3 bases, the J end by 4 bases, with 10 bases between. This chain's CDR3 is CSASGGPGNTIYF. The CDR3, as DNA: TGCAGTGCTAGTGGCGGGCCAGGAAACACCATATATTTT.

This rearrangement joins TRBV4-3 to TRBJ1-5; D might be TRBD1 (5 bases). V was shortened by 0 bases and J by 0 bases, with 6 bases between the two germline ends. CDR1 and CDR2 from the germline V gene are LGHNA and YSLEER. There are 15 residues in the CDR3. The CDR3 sequence is CASSQDQGSNQPQHF. CDR3 coding DNA: TGCGCCAGCAGCCAAGATCAGGGTAGCAATCAGCCCCAGCATTTT.

This sequence joins TRBV6-6 and TRBJ2-7; 7 bases are a match to TRBD2. The CDR3 consists of 15 residues. Germline assignment: CDR1 MNHNY and CDR2 SVGAGI (reference sequence). The J segment lost 2 bases and the V segment lost 6 bases, leaving 10 bases of the junction unmatched. This CDR3 is CASSPLGGFTYEQYF. Written as DNA, the CDR3 is TGTGCCAGCAGCCCCTTGGGAGGGTTCACCTACGAGCAGTACTTC.

This sequence joins TRBV6-5 and TRBJ1-2, with 9 positions matching TRBD1. The CDR3 is 15 residues long. The junction had 3 bases not matched to a gene; V was cut back by 2 bases and J by 2 bases. Germline V gene lookup returns CDR1 MNHEY and CDR2 SVGAGI. The CDR3 DNA reads as TGTGCCAGCAGTTACGCGGGACAGGGCAACTATGGCTACACCTTC. This encodes CASSYAGQGNYGYTF.

V usage is TRBV6-2 or TRBV6-3 and J usage is TRBJ2-1; D not resolved. V lost 2 bases and J lost 5, with 4 bases in between. This CDR3 is 12 amino acids long. Germline CDR1 reads MNHEY; CDR2 reads SVGEGT. CDR3 in DNA: TGTGCCAGCAGTTACCTTGACAATGAGCAGTTCTTC. Translated, it gives CASSYLDNEQFF.

The chain combines TRBV6-5 with TRBJ1-2, with 7 bases identical to TRBD1. Germline CDR1 and CDR2: MNHEY and SVGAGI. CDR3 length: 14 residues. Trimming at V came to 5 bases and at J to 4 bases, leaving 7 bases not matched to a gene. The CDR3 reads CASSPRTGAYGYTF. The DNA for the CDR3 is TGTGCCAGCAGTCCCCGGACAGGTGCCTATGGCTACACCTTC.

V usage is TRBV2 and J usage is TRBJ2-2; TRBD2 aligns across 13 bases. Per the germline V gene, CDR1 is SNHLY and CDR2 is FYNNEI. The J segment lost 5 bases and the V segment lost 4 bases, leaving 1 base of the junction unmatched. The CDR3 totals 15 residues. The CDR3 DNA reads as TGTGCCAGCAGTGGGACTAGCGGGGGAACCGGGGAGCTGTTTTTT. This sequence encodes CASSGTSGGTGELFF. The whole variable domain, remainder taken from reference TRBV2 and TRBJ2-2, is EPEVTQTPSHQVTQMGQEVILRCVPISNHLYFYWYRQILGQKVEFLVSFYNNEISEKSEIFDDQFSVERPDGSNFTLKIRSTKLEDSAMYFCASSGTSGGTGELFFGEGSRLTVL.

The chain employs TRBV18 and TRBJ1-5; D unclear. Germline-derived CDR1 and CDR2 are KGHSH and LQKENI. The CDR3 totals 14 residues. Trimming took 2 bases from V and 8 from J, leaving 13 bases between them. CDR3 residues: CASSPFGGAEPQHF. The CDR3 coding sequence is TGTGCCAGCTCACCATTCGGTGGAGCGGAGCCCCAGCATTTT.

This sequence joins TRBV30 and TRBJ1-5, with D possibly being TRBD1 (6 bases). Germline-derived CDR1 and CDR2 are GTSNPN and SVGIG (reference sequence). Deletions cut 4 bases from V and 5 bases from J, with 15 bases between. This CDR3 region has 14 residues. The CDR3 DNA reads TGTGCCTGGAACCACAGGGTAGGGGATCAGCCCCAGCATTTT. Translating it yields CAWNHRVGDQPQHF.

The chain is built from TRBV6-4 and TRBJ2-2; no reliable D call. This CDR3 contains 14 residues. V dropped 4 bases and J dropped 4 bases, with 10 bases sitting between them. Germline V gene data show CDR1 as MRHNA and CDR2 as SNTAGT. CDR3 nucleotide sequence: TGTGCCAGCAGTGCCTCGCCCGGCACCGGGGAGCTGTTTTTT. It codes for CASSASPGTGELFF.

V gene TRBV6-5 combines with J gene TRBJ2-7, with 10 bases that match TRBD2. The germline V gene has CDR1 MNHEY and CDR2 SVGAGI. The CDR3 contains 15 residues. V shed 11 bases, J shed 1 base, and the junction held 11 bases outside the gene matches. Here the CDR3 reads CAVRSGGAPSYEQYF. As DNA, the CDR3 is TGTGCCGTTCGGAGCGGGGGGGCCCCGTCCTACGAGCAGTACTTC.

The chain joins TRBV14 to TRBJ2-1; no clear D. The V and J ends lost 0 bases and 7 bases respectively, with 16 bases between them. This CDR3 is built from 16 residues. Germline values: CDR1 SGHDN, CDR2 FVKESK. The CDR3 sequence: CASSQDHGEAYNEQFF. The CDR3 DNA sequence: TGTGCCAGCAGCCAAGATCATGGAGAGGCGTATAATGAGCAGTTCTTC.

This chain uses TRBV4-3 with TRBJ2-3, with TRBD2 matching 8 bases. Germline assignment: CDR1 LGHNA and CDR2 YSLEER. The CDR3 loop spans 17 amino acids. V lost 0 bases and J lost 3; bases outside the gene matches: 8. DNA of the CDR3: TGCGCCAGCAGCCAAGATGGGGGTAGCGGGGTAACAGATACGCAGTATTTT. It yields the protein CASSQDGGSGVTDTQYF.

This chain joins TRBV29-1 and TRBJ1-3; D is uncertain. CDR1 SQVTM and CDR2 ANQGSEA come from the germline V gene. V lost 8 bases, J lost 14 bases, and 19 bases lay in between. CDR3 length equals 11 residues. CDR3 sequence (DNA): TGCAGCATATCCTCCGGGGAAAGATTATATTTT. This codes for CSISSGERLYF.

V gene TRBV19 combines with J gene TRBJ1-2, with D hard to call. The CDR3 extends over 12 amino acids. In germline, CDR1 is LNHDA, CDR2 SQIVND (reference sequence). V was cut by 9 bases and J by 0 bases, with 8 bases left in between. The CDR3 sequence is CASVQSNYGYTF. The CDR3, as DNA: TGTGCCAGCGTACAGTCTAACTATGGCTACACCTTC. Complete variable domain (other parts from reference TRBV19 and TRBJ1-2): DGGITQSPKYLFRKEGQNVTLSCEQNLNHDAMYWYRQDPGQGLRLIYYSQIVNDFQKGDIAEGYSVSREKKESFPLTVTSAQKNPTAFYLCASVQSNYGYTFGSGTRLTVV.

This chain links TRBV7-2 with TRBJ1-1; 8 nucleotides match TRBD1. Germline V gene lookup returns CDR1 SGHTA and CDR2 FQGNSA. The V and J ends lost 8 bases and 3 bases, in that order; junction bases with no gene match: 5. The CDR3 length is 13 residues. CDR3 protein: CASWMTGDTEAFF. CDR3 DNA sequence: TGTGCCAGCTGGATGACAGGGGACACTGAAGCTTTCTTT.

This chain uses TRBV20-1 with TRBJ1-6, with a weak D call TRBD1 (5 bases). Trimming stripped 3 bases from V and 9 bases from J, with 15 bases between. Germline V gives CDR1 DFQATT, CDR2 SNEGSKA (reference sequence). This CDR3 region has 14 residues. The CDR3 loop is CSASLLGGGSPLHF. The CDR3 region has the DNA TGCAGTGCTAGTTTGCTCGGGGGTGGTTCACCCCTCCACTTT.

The CDR3, as DNA: TGTGCCTGGAGTCCCCGGGGGGGGAGGTCCGAGCAGTACTTC. Translated: CAWSPRGGRSEQYF. J is TRBJ2-7 and V is TRBV30; 8 nucleotides line up with TRBD2. CDR1 and CDR2 (germline): GTSNPN, SVGIG (reference sequence). With 2 bases clipped from V and 6 bases from J, the junction kept 9 bases outside the gene matches. The CDR3 has 14 amino acids.

This chain connects TRBV2 to TRBJ2-7; possible D gene TRBD1, 5 bases. Trimming removed 6 bases at V and 0 bases at J, with 9 bases between. CDR3 size: 13 residues. The V gene's germline CDR1 is SNHLY and CDR2 FYNNEI. The CDR3 loop reads CASRVDSSYEQYF. In DNA, the CDR3 is TGTGCCAGCAGAGTCGACAGCTCCTACGAGCAGTACTTC.

The CDR3 sequence is CASSTGQGGYTF. DNA of the CDR3: TGTGCCAGCAGTACAGGACAGGGAGGCTACACCTTC. The chain combines TRBV6-2 or TRBV6-3 with TRBJ1-2; 8 bases fit TRBD1. V trimming: 5 bases; J trimming: 8 bases; junction bases outside the gene matches: 4. The CDR3 has 12 residues. Germline CDR1 reads MNHEY; CDR2 reads SVGEGT.

The rearrangement links TRBV27 to TRBJ1-2; TRBD1 agrees at 7 bases. This CDR3 has 16 residues. The V gene's germline CDR1 is MNHEY and CDR2 SMNVEV (reference sequence). The trim removed 3 bases at V and 4 bases at J, leaving 11 bases unmatched. The DNA for the CDR3 is TGTGCCAGCAGTTTGAAACCGGGACAGACTTTCTATGGCTACACCTTC. This sequence encodes CASSLKPGQTFYGYTF.

This chain connects TRBV6-4 to TRBJ2-1; 7 bases line up with TRBD1. This CDR3 region has 14 residues. The J segment lost 0 bases and the V segment lost 8 bases, leaving 4 bases of the junction unmatched. Germline CDR1 and CDR2: MRHNA and SNTAGT. The CDR3 DNA reads as TGTGCCAGCCCTGGGGACAGCTCCTACAATGAGCAGTTCTTC. Its translation is CASPGDSSYNEQFF.

This rearrangement joins TRBV25-1 to TRBJ1-5; TRBD1 aligns across 7 bases. Per germline, CDR1 MGHDK and CDR2 SYGVNS. Trimming cost V 6 bases and J 11 bases; bases outside gene matches: 13. The CDR3 is 14 amino acids. The chain's CDR3 is CASSETGFFSAQHF. The CDR3 coding sequence is TGTGCCAGCAGCGAGACAGGGTTTTTTTCAGCCCAGCATTTT.

The chain employs TRBV7-2 and TRBJ1-6; D uncertain. V was shortened by 8 bases and J by 4 bases, with 12 bases between the two germline ends. Germline V lookup: CDR1 SGHTA, CDR2 FQGNSA. The CDR3 is 14 residues long. This CDR3 is CASERAPYNSPLHF. The CDR3 DNA reads TGTGCCAGCGAACGCGCACCATATAATTCACCCCTCCACTTT.

This chain links TRBV9 with TRBJ2-7, with 8 nucleotides matching TRBD1. The CDR3 length is 15 residues. J gave up 3 bases and V 0 bases, and 5 bases lay outside the gene matches. The germline V gene has CDR1 SGDLS and CDR2 YYNGEE. CDR3 in amino acids: CASSVAGTGYYEQYF. For the CDR3, the DNA is TGTGCCAGCAGCGTAGCTGGGACAGGCTACTACGAGCAGTACTTC.